This is a list of T cell receptor beta chains from one sample in a study of spatial heterogeneity in lung cancer. One entry per CDR3 protein results from TCRdb running MiXCR on the 5' RACE reads. The sample holds about 38,000 distinct CDR3 sequences, roughly 8% seen once. This sample comprised PBMCs, obtained at follow-up. These receptors were obtained from a male donor with early-stage non-small cell lung cancer. Both conserved end residues are part of each CDR3. Each record gives: D gene, CDR3 length, J gene, V gene, clone size, CDR3 DNA, CDR3 protein. The D gene is left open where the match is weak. Rows give clone size only sometimes, using once, few, many, or a class for an expanded clone.

D: TRBD1; length: 15; J: TRBJ1-6; V: TRBV6-1; size: many; DNA: TGTGCCAGCAATGAAGGGACAGCACTGACCTCACCCCTCCACTTT; CDR3: CASNEGTALTSPLHF
D: .; length: 15; J: TRBJ1-6; V: TRBV20-1; size: few; DNA: TGCAGTGCTAGAGCTACAGGTCTGCATAATTCACCCCTCCACTTT; CDR3: CSARATGLHNSPLHF
D: .; length: 17; J: TRBJ2-5; V: TRBV12-3/TRBV12-4; size: many; DNA: TGTGCCAGCAGTACCCGGGGTGGGTCAGGTACGCAAGAGACCCAGTACTTC; CDR3: CASSTRGGSGTQETQYF
D: .; length: 12; J: TRBJ1-1; V: TRBV19; size: many; DNA: TGTGCCAGTAGTATTGGGGTCACTGAAGCTTTCTTT; CDR3: CASSIGVTEAFF
D: .; length: 15; J: TRBJ2-2; V: TRBV4-1; size: many; DNA: TGCGCCAGCAGCCAAGATTCCCAGAACACCGGGGAGCTGTTTTTT; CDR3: CASSQDSQNTGELFF
D: TRBD1; length: 17; J: TRBJ2-1; V: TRBV7-8; size: many; DNA: TGTGCCAGCAGCTTGGACAGGGCAACGAGCTCCTACAATGAGCAGTTCTTC; CDR3: CASSLDRATSSYNEQFF
D: .; length: 13; J: TRBJ2-1; V: TRBV6-2/TRBV6-3; size: many; DNA: TGTGCCAGCAGCTCGGGACTTTACAATGAGCAGTTCTTC; CDR3: CASSSGLYNEQFF
D: .; length: 13; J: TRBJ2-7; V: TRBV4-1; size: few; DNA: TGCGCCAGCAGCCAAGGATATGTCTACGAGCAGTACTTC; CDR3: CASSQGYVYEQYF
D: .; length: 15; J: TRBJ1-2; V: TRBV6-1; size: many; DNA: TGTGCCAGCATCCCAAGGGCAGGGGAGGTAGATGGCTACACCTTC; CDR3: CASIPRAGEVDGYTF
D: .; length: 16; J: TRBJ2-2; V: TRBV5-1; size: .; DNA: TGCGCCAGCAGCTTGTTTCGACAGGCGAGCACCGGGGAGCTGTTTTTT; CDR3: CASSLFRQASTGELFF
D: .; length: 14; J: TRBJ1-1; V: TRBV20-1; size: many; DNA: TGCAGTGCTAGACCACGGGGGGTCAACACTGAAGCTTTCTTT; CDR3: CSARPRGVNTEAFF
D: .; length: 16; J: TRBJ2-1; V: TRBV11-3; size: many; DNA: TGTGCCAGCAGCCAGACCGGACAGGGAGGGAGTGGTGAGCAGTTCTTC; CDR3: CASSQTGQGGSGEQFF
D: .; length: 13; J: TRBJ2-1; V: TRBV20-1; size: many; DNA: TGCAGTGCTCCCCGGGAAGTTCACAATGAGCAGTTCTTC; CDR3: CSAPREVHNEQFF
D: .; length: 12; J: TRBJ1-2; V: TRBV12-3/TRBV12-4; size: many; DNA: TGTGCCAGCAGCCTTCGCTACTCAGGCTACACCTTC; CDR3: CASSLRYSGYTF
D: .; length: 11; J: TRBJ2-1; V: TRBV23-1; size: many; DNA: TGCGCCAGCAGTCAATGGGATGAGCAGTTCTTC; CDR3: CASSQWDEQFF
D: .; length: 12; J: TRBJ2-7; V: TRBV3-1; size: many; DNA: TGTGCCAGCAGCCAATACTCCGACGAGCAGTACTTC; CDR3: CASSQYSDEQYF
D: TRBD1; length: 16; J: TRBJ1-5; V: TRBV5-1; size: many; DNA: TGCGCCAGCAGCTGGGGCGGACAGGGTAGCAATCAGCCCCAGCATTTT; CDR3: CASSWGGQGSNQPQHF
D: .; length: 13; J: TRBJ1-6; V: TRBV6-1; size: many; DNA: TGTGCCAGCAGCGGTTCCTATAATTCACCCCTCCACTTT; CDR3: CASSGSYNSPLHF
D: .; length: 16; J: TRBJ2-3; V: TRBV18; size: many; DNA: TGTGCCAGCTCACCACCACTAGGCTCTAGCACAGATACGCAGTATTTT; CDR3: CASSPPLGSSTDTQYF
D: .; length: 14; J: TRBJ2-1; V: TRBV6-1; size: many; DNA: TGTGCCAGCATTGGGGGGACAGCCTACAATGAGCAGTTCTTC; CDR3: CASIGGTAYNEQFF
D: .; length: 13; J: TRBJ2-2; V: TRBV7-2; size: few; DNA: TGTGCCAGCAGCATTTACAGGGAGGGGGAGCTGTTTTTT; CDR3: CASSIYREGELFF
D: .; length: 14; J: TRBJ2-3; V: TRBV20-1; size: many; DNA: TGCAGTGCTAGAGTGGGACTCGGAACAGATACGCAGTATTTT; CDR3: CSARVGLGTDTQYF
D: .; length: 13; J: TRBJ1-5; V: TRBV5-1; size: many; DNA: TGCGCCAGCAGCTTGGGGGAGAATCAGCCCCAGCATTTT; CDR3: CASSLGENQPQHF
D: .; length: 14; J: TRBJ1-1; V: TRBV7-2; size: many; DNA: TGTGCCAGCAGCCCCAGTAATATGAACACTGAAGCTTTCTTT; CDR3: CASSPSNMNTEAFF
D: TRBD1; length: 13; J: TRBJ2-2; V: TRBV6-6; size: .; DNA: TGTGCCAGCAGTCGCAGGGGGCCCGGGGAGCTGTTTTTT; CDR3: CASSRRGPGELFF
D: TRBD2; length: 13; J: TRBJ2-1; V: TRBV5-1; size: many; DNA: TGCGCCAGCACCGGGGGGAAGGCGGATGAGCAGTTCTTC; CDR3: CASTGGKADEQFF
D: .; length: 13; J: TRBJ1-1; V: TRBV10-3; size: .; DNA: TGTGCCGCCAGGGGAGGCGAGAACACTGAAGCTTTCTTT; CDR3: CAARGGENTEAFF
D: TRBD1; length: 14; J: TRBJ2-7; V: TRBV2; size: many; DNA: TGTGCCAGCAGTGACGTGGGACAGTCCTACGAGCAGTACTTC; CDR3: CASSDVGQSYEQYF
D: .; length: 14; J: TRBJ2-7; V: TRBV12-3/TRBV12-4; size: few; DNA: TGTGCCAGCAGTTTAGACAGAGGCGACTACGAGCAGTACTTC; CDR3: CASSLDRGDYEQYF
D: .; length: 12; J: TRBJ1-4; V: TRBV28; size: .; DNA: TGTGCCAGCAGTTTGGGGAATGAAAAACTGTTTTTT; CDR3: CASSLGNEKLFF
D: .; length: 16; J: TRBJ1-1; V: TRBV4-2; size: few; DNA: TGTGCCAGCAGCCAAGATCCCGGGCCGGTGAACACTGAAGCTTTCTTT; CDR3: CASSQDPGPVNTEAFF
D: .; length: 13; J: TRBJ2-1; V: TRBV5-5; size: many; DNA: TGTGCCAGCAGCCCCCAATCTTTCAATGAGCAGTTCTTC; CDR3: CASSPQSFNEQFF
D: TRBD2; length: 15; J: TRBJ2-5; V: TRBV5-4; size: many; DNA: TGTGCCAGCAGCTCCCAGACTAGCCCCCAAGAGACCCAGTACTTC; CDR3: CASSSQTSPQETQYF
D: TRBD1; length: 13; J: TRBJ1-4; V: TRBV7-8; size: many; DNA: TGTGCCAGCAGCCAACAGGGGTACGAAAAACTGTTTTTT; CDR3: CASSQQGYEKLFF
D: TRBD2; length: 18; J: TRBJ2-5; V: TRBV19; size: many; DNA: TGTGCCAGTAGTATCGGTACGAGGACTAGCGGAAACCAAGAGACCCAGTACTTC; CDR3: CASSIGTRTSGNQETQYF
D: TRBD2; length: 13; J: TRBJ2-3; V: TRBV2; size: many; DNA: TGTGCCAGCACCAGCGGGGGCACAGATACGCAGTATTTT; CDR3: CASTSGGTDTQYF
D: TRBD2; length: 20; J: TRBJ2-1; V: TRBV20-1; size: many; DNA: TGCAGTGCAACGGGACTAGCGGAAACAGGTCCCTTAAGCTCCTACAATGAGCAGTTCTTC; CDR3: CSATGLAETGPLSSYNEQFF
D: .; length: 13; J: TRBJ1-5; V: TRBV27; size: many; DNA: TGTGCCAGCAGTTTATGGGGCAATCAGCCCCAGCATTTT; CDR3: CASSLWGNQPQHF
D: .; length: 14; J: TRBJ2-2; V: TRBV19; size: many; DNA: TGTGCCAGTAGTAAACAGGGCTTGTCCGGGGAGCTGTTTTTT; CDR3: CASSKQGLSGELFF
D: .; length: 16; J: TRBJ1-6; V: TRBV5-1; size: many; DNA: TGCGCCAGCAGCTTGGCCGGCGGGGGAAATAATTCACCCCTCCACTTT; CDR3: CASSLAGGGNNSPLHF
D: .; length: 14; J: TRBJ1-1; V: TRBV9; size: .; DNA: TGTGCCAGCAGCCCCTCCTATATGAACACTGAAGCTTTCTTT; CDR3: CASSPSYMNTEAFF
D: TRBD2; length: 14; J: TRBJ2-7; V: TRBV11-1; size: few; DNA: TGTGCCAGCAGCTCCCTTAGCGGGGCGAGGGAGCAGTACTTC; CDR3: CASSSLSGAREQYF
D: .; length: 12; J: TRBJ1-1; V: TRBV6-6; size: many; DNA: TGTGTCAGCAGGCCCAGGGGCCCTGAAGCTTTCTTT; CDR3: CVSRPRGPEAFF
D: TRBD2; length: 15; J: TRBJ2-1; V: TRBV7-3; size: many; DNA: TGTGCCAGCAGCTTAATGCGGGGGGGCTACAATGAGCAGTTCTTC; CDR3: CASSLMRGGYNEQFF
D: .; length: 15; J: TRBJ1-1; V: TRBV20-1; size: .; DNA: TGCAGTACTAGAGCCTGGGCAGGAGAGAACACTGATGCTTTCTTT; CDR3: CSTRAWAGENTDAFF
D: .; length: 15; J: TRBJ1-5; V: TRBV12-3/TRBV12-4; size: many; DNA: TGTGCCAGCAGTGCCGGGGTTAATAGCAATCAGCCCCAGCATTTT; CDR3: CASSAGVNSNQPQHF
D: TRBD1; length: 15; J: TRBJ2-1; V: TRBV11-2; size: many; DNA: TGTGCCAGCAGCTTCGGGACAGGGGGCACCCATGAGCAGTTCTTC; CDR3: CASSFGTGGTHEQFF
D: TRBD2; length: 16; J: TRBJ2-7; V: TRBV2; size: many; DNA: TGTGCCAGCAGTGAGGGGCTAGCGGGGGCCAACTACGAGCAGTACTTC; CDR3: CASSEGLAGANYEQYF
D: TRBD1; length: 18; J: TRBJ2-2; V: TRBV6-6; size: many; DNA: TGTGCCAGCAGTTACCCGCTCCGGGACAGGACGAACACCGGGGAGCTGTTTTTT; CDR3: CASSYPLRDRTNTGELFF
D: .; length: 12; J: TRBJ2-7; V: TRBV6-2/TRBV6-3; size: .; DNA: TGTGCCAGCACCCCCGGGCACTACGAGCAGTGCTTC; CDR3: CASTPGHYEQCF
D: .; length: 12; J: TRBJ1-2; V: TRBV5-1; size: many; DNA: TGCGCCAGCAGCTTGGATGTGGAGGGCTACACCTTC; CDR3: CASSLDVEGYTF
D: .; length: 12; J: TRBJ1-1; V: TRBV5-6; size: few; DNA: TGTGCCAGCAGCTTGTCCAGCACTGAAGCTTTCTTT; CDR3: CASSLSSTEAFF
D: .; length: 13; J: TRBJ2-3; V: TRBV7-3; size: many; DNA: TGTGCCAGCAGCTCCTATACAACGGATACGCAGTATTTT; CDR3: CASSSYTTDTQYF
D: TRBD1; length: 14; J: TRBJ2-7; V: TRBV12-3/TRBV12-4; size: many; DNA: TGTGCCAGCAGTCCTGGGGACAGGGTATACGAGCAGTACTTC; CDR3: CASSPGDRVYEQYF